What follows are 3 T cell receptor beta chains derived from one specimen sequenced in a study of blood T cells in healthy people across ages. Then a second PCR, running about 7 to 11 cycles, was carried out with a sample-barcoded 5' primer and a J-beta primer mix. Each CDR3 protein gets one entry after TCRdb re-called the 5' RACE reads with MiXCR. The sample shows some 1,000,000 distinct CDR3 sequences, under 30% of them seen only once. These same records also appear under a second study, on T cells of mothers and their children.

Material for sequencing was blood. These receptors were obtained from a girl aged 2 to 9 in good health.

A few counts support this clonotype. J is TRBJ2-6 and V is TRBV10-2; D is perhaps TRBD1 or TRBD2 (5 bases each). The CDR3 spans 16 residues. CDR1 is WSHSY and CDR2 is SAAADI in the germline V gene. Between the trimmed V and J ends, which lost 2 bases and 0 bases, there was a span of 8 bases. The CDR3 loop is CASSEEGFSGANVLTF. The CDR3 DNA is TGCGCCAGCAGTGAGGAGGGGTTCTCTGGGGCCAACGTCCTGACTTTC.

This clonotype was detected a few times. The chain has TRBV6-1 and TRBJ2-5; TRBD2 matches 7 bases. The DNA end favors TRBJ2-1, so the J call may be wrong. The CDR3 runs 14 residues. The germline gives CDR1 MNHNS, CDR2 SASEGT. The CDR3 spells CAISSGTTHNEQFF. CDR3 bases: TGTGCCATCTCATCCGGGACTACCCACAATGAGCAGTTCTTC.

There are a few counts of this clonotype. A junction end diverges from the germline sequence, so it may reflect a read error. V and J are TRBV4-1 and TRBJ1-5; tentative D call: TRBD1 (6 bases). Germline loops: CDR1 MGHRA, CDR2 YSYEKL. This CDR3 has 15 amino acids. For the CDR3, the DNA is TGCGCCAGCAGCCAAGAAGTGGGTTTTGGACAGCCTCAGCATTTT. Protein product: CASSQEVGFGQPQHF.